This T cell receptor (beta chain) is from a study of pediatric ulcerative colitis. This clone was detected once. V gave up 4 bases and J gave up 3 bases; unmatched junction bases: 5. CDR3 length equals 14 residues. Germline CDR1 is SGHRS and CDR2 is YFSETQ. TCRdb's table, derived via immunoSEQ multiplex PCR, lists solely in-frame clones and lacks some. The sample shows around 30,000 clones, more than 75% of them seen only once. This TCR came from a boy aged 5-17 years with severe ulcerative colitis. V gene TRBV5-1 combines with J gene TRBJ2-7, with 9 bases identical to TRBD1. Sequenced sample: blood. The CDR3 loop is CASSKDRGNYEQYF. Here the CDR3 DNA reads TGCGCCAGCAGCAAGGACAGGGGTAACTACGAGCAGTACTTC.